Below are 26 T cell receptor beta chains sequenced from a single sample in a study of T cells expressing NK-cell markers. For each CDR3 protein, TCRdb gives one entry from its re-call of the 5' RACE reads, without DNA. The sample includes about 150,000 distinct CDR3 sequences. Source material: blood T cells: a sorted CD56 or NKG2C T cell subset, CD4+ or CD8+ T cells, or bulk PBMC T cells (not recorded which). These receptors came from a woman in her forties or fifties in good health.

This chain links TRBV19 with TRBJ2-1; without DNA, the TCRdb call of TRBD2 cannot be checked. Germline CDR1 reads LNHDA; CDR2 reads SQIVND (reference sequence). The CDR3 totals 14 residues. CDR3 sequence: CASSTEAGYNEQFF.

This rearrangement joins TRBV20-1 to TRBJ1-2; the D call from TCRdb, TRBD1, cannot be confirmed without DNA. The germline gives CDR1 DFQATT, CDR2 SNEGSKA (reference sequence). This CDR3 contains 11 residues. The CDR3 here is CSASRDSGYTF.

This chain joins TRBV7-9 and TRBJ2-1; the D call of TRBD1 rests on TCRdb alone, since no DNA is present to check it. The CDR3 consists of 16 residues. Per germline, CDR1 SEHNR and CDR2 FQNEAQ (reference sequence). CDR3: CASSSLGEGAVNEQFF.

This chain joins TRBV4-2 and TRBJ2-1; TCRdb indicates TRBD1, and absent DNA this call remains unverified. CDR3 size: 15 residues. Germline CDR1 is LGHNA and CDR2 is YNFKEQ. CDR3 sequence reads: CASSHPGTGPNEQFF.

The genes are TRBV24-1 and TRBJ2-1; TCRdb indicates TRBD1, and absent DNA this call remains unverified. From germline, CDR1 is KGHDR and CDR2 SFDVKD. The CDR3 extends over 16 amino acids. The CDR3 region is CATSDPGQGARNEQFF.

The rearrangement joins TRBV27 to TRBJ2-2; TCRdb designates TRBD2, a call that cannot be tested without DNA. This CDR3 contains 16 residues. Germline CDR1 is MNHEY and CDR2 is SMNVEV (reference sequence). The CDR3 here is CASSWVGVANTGELFF.

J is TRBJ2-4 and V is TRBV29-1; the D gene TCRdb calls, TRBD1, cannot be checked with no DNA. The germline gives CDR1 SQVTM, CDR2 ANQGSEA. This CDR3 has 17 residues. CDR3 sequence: CSVERRDTIRAKNIQYF.

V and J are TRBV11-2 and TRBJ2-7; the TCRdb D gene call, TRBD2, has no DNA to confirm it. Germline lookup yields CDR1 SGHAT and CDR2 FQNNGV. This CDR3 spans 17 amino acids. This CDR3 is CASSLSRVAGGLGEQYF.

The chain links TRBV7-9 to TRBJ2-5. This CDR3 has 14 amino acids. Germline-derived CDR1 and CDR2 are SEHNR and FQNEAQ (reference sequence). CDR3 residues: CASSSRGQKETQYF.

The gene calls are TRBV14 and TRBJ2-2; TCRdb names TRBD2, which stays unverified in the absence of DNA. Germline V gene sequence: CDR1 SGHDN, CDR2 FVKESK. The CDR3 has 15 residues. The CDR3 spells CASSPGERPTGELFF.

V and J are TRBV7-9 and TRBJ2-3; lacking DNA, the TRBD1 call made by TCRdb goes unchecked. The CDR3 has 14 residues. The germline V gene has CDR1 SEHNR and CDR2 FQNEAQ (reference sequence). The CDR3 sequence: CASSSQGRIDTQYF.

The CDR3 loop is CASSLVRANTGELFF. This chain uses TRBV27 with TRBJ2-2. The CDR3 is made up of 15 amino acids. The germline CDR1 and CDR2 sequences are MNHEY and SMNVEV (reference sequence).

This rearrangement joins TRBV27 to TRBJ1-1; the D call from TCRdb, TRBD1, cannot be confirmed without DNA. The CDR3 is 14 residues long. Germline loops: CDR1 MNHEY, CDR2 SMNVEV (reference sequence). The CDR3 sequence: CASSTGGWNTEAFF.

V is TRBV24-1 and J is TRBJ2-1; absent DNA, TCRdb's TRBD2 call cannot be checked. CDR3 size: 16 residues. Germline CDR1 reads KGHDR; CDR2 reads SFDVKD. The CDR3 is CATSDYPSRRGNEQFF.

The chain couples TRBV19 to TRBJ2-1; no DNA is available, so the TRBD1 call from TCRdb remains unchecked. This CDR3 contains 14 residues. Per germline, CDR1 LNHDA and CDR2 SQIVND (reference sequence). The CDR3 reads CASNSVRGRGEQFF.

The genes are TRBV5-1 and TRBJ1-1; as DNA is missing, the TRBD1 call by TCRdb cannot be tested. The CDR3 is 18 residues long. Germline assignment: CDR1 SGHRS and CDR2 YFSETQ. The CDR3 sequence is CASSLFTGATYLNTEAFF.

The CDR3 is CASSSDRGVEAFF. This chain joins TRBV12-3 or TRBV12-4 and TRBJ1-1; the D gene TCRdb calls, TRBD1, cannot be checked with no DNA. The CDR3 runs 13 residues.

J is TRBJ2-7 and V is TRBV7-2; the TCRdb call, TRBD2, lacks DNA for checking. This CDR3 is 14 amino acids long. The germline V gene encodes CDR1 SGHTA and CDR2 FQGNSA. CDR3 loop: CASSDTSGSYEQYF.

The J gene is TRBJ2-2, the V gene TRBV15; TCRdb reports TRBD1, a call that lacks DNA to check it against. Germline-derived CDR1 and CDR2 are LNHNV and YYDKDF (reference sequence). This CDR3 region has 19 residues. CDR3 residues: CATSRDLLLTGANTGELFF.

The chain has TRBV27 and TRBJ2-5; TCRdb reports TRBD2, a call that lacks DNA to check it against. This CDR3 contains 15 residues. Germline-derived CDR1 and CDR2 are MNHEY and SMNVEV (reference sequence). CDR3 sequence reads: CASSLGLVAWETQYF.

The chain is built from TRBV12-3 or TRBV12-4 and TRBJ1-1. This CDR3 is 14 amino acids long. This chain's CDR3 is CASSFRGRNTEAFF.

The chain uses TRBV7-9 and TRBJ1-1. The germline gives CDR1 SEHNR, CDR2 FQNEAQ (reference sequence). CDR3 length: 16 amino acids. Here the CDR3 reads CAISTLERSVNTEAFF.

CDR3 loop: CASSYRLGNEQFF. The chain is built from TRBV6-5 and TRBJ2-1. The CDR3 consists of 13 residues. CDR1 is MNHEY, CDR2 SVGAGI, per germline.

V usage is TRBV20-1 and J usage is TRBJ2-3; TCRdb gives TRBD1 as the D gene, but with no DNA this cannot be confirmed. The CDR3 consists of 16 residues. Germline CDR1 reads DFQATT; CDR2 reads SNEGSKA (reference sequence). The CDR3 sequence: CSARGLSSGTVDTQYF.

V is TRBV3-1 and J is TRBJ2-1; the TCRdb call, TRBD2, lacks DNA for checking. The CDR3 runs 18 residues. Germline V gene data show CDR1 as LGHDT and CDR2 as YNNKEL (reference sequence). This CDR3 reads CASSPTTSGRAFDNEQFF.

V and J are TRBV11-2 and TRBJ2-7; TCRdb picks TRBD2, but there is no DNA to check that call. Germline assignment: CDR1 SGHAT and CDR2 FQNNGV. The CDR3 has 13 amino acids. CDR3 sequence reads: CASRLEVSYEQYF. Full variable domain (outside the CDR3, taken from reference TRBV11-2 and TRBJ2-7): EAGVAQSPRYKIIEKRQSVAFWCNPISGHATLYWYQQILGQGPKLLIQFQNNGVVDDSQLPKDRFSAERLKGVDSTLKIQPAKLEDSAVYLCASRLEVSYEQYFGPGTRLTVT.